One and the same sample provided the 27 T cell receptor beta chains below, sequenced in a study of blood T cell repertoires in COVID-19. Method: immunoSEQ multiplex PCR; TCRdb's copy keeps in-frame clones and lacks some. The sample has about 190,000 clones; about four fifths are singletons. The sample comprised PBMCs or T cells enriched from blood (not recorded which). These receptors were taken from a woman aged 30 to 39 who had been exposed to COVID-19.

CDR3 nucleotide sequence: TGTGCCAGCAGCTTAGCGCTATCGGGAGGGTTCGAGCAGTACTTC. Translating gives CASSLALSGGFEQYF. This chain uses TRBV7-9 with TRBJ2-7; 8 bases agree with TRBD2. Germline CDR1 is SEHNR and CDR2 is FQNEAQ (reference sequence). With V trimmed by 0 bases and J by 6 bases, 7 bases remained unmatched. The CDR3 spans 15 residues.

The CDR3 protein is CASSQTTSGNTIYF. The DNA of the CDR3 is TGTGCCAGCAGCCAGACGACATCTGGAAACACCATATATTTT. The chain combines TRBV3-1 (or the pseudogene TRBV3-2) with TRBJ1-3; D is ambiguous. The CDR3 totals 14 residues. V gave up 3 bases and J gave up 1 base, with 7 bases separating them. Germline V gene sequence: CDR1 LGHDT, CDR2 YNNKEL (reference sequence).

In its sample, this clone was seen a few times. The chain is built from TRBV20-1 and TRBJ2-3, with 9 bases matching TRBD2. Per the germline V gene, CDR1 is DFQATT and CDR2 is SNEGSKA (reference sequence). J was trimmed by 4 bases and V by 3 bases; bases with no gene match: 5. The CDR3 length is 14 residues. The CDR3 reads CSASVAGVPDTQYF. In nucleotides, the CDR3 is TGCAGTGCTAGTGTAGCGGGAGTCCCAGATACGCAGTATTTT.

The genes are TRBV5-6 and TRBJ1-3; 8 bases fit TRBD1. V was clipped by 4 bases and J by 3 bases; unmatched bases: 6. The CDR3 has 15 amino acids. CDR1 is SGHDT, CDR2 YYEEEE, per germline. The CDR3, as DNA: TGTGCCAGCAGCCTGCGCGGACAGGGTGGAAACACCATATATTTT. Residues: CASSLRGQGGNTIYF.

The chain has TRBV7-9 and TRBJ2-3, with D maybe TRBD2 (5 bases). This CDR3 spans 14 amino acids. Per the germline V gene, CDR1 is SEHNR and CDR2 is FQNEAQ (reference sequence). Trimming removed 7 bases at V and 1 base at J, with 12 bases between. The CDR3 protein is CASNRKGGTDTQYF. CDR3 nucleotides: TGTGCCAGCAACCGTAAGGGAGGCACAGATACGCAGTATTTT.

This chain connects TRBV9 to TRBJ1-3; D call uncertain. The CDR3 length is 15 residues. Trimming pared 0 bases from V and 0 bases from J, leaving 7 bases between. Germline CDR1 SGDLS, CDR2 YYNGEE. The DNA for the CDR3 is TGTGCCAGCAGCGTAGCTTCCTCCTCTGGAAACACCATATATTTT. This gives the protein CASSVASSSGNTIYF.

This sequence joins TRBV29-1 and TRBJ2-1, with D possibly TRBD1 on 5 matching bases. CDR1 and CDR2 from the germline V gene are SQVTM and ANQGSEA. The V end lost 8 bases, the J end lost 3 bases, and 11 bases lay between the germline ends. The CDR3 runs 12 residues. As DNA, the CDR3 is TGCAGCCACAGGACAAACTACAATGAGCAGTTCTTC. Its translation: CSHRTNYNEQFF.

As DNA, the CDR3 is TGTGCCAGCTATTGGGCAGGGAAGACAGATACGCAGTATTTT. Translation: CASYWAGKTDTQYF. The rearrangement joins TRBV18 to TRBJ2-3; D perhaps matches TRBD1 (5 bases). The CDR3 extends over 14 amino acids. V was pared by 7 bases and J by 3 bases, with 14 bases between. Germline CDR1 KGHSH, CDR2 LQKENI. Full variable domain (outside the CDR3, taken from reference TRBV18 and TRBJ2-3): NAGVMQNPRHLVRRRGQEARLRCSPMKGHSHVYWYRQLPEEGLKFMVYLQKENIIDESGMPKERFSAEFPKEGPSILRIQQVVRGDSAAYFCASYWAGKTDTQYFGPGTRLTVL.

This sequence joins TRBV19 and TRBJ1-1; no definite D call. The CDR3 totals 14 residues. Germline CDR1 and CDR2: LNHDA and SQIVND (reference sequence). V was cut by 7 bases and J by 2 bases, with 14 bases left in between. CDR3 DNA: TGTGCCAGTACCCCGGGGTGGATTAACACTGAAGCTTTCTTT. Translation gives CASTPGWINTEAFF.

The genes are TRBV19 and TRBJ1-5; 10 bases map to TRBD1. The CDR3 runs to 15 residues. Germline CDR1 and CDR2: LNHDA and SQIVND (reference sequence). V was pared by 6 bases and J by 6 bases, with 8 bases of the junction left unmatched. The CDR3 DNA reads as TGTGCCAGTAGCTGGGACAGGGGAGCGATTCAGCCCCAGCATTTT. Amino acid sequence: CASSWDRGAIQPQHF.

The CDR3 region is CASSFKENYGYTF. CDR3 coding DNA: TGTGCCAGCAGCTTTAAGGAGAACTATGGCTACACCTTC. The J gene is TRBJ1-2, the V gene TRBV5-5, with D unclear. The CDR3 has 13 amino acids. Germline V gene lookup returns CDR1 SGHKS and CDR2 YYEKEE (reference sequence). V was pared by 2 bases and J by 2 bases, with 7 bases between.

This sequence joins TRBV5-1 and TRBJ2-1, with 8 bases lining up with TRBD1. CDR1 and CDR2 (germline): SGHRS, YFSETQ. V was clipped by 3 bases and J by 4 bases; unmatched bases: 6. The CDR3 loop spans 15 amino acids. In DNA form, the CDR3 reads TGCGCCAGCAGCTCCGCAGGGGGCTCGTACAATGAGCAGTTCTTC. Translated, it gives CASSSAGGSYNEQFF.

This chain uses TRBV5-1 with TRBJ1-2; 7 positions agree with TRBD1. The V and J ends lost 4 bases and 2 bases, in that order; junction bases with no gene match: 5. The germline gives CDR1 SGHRS, CDR2 YFSETQ. This CDR3 comprises 14 residues. In nucleotides, the CDR3 is TGCGCCAGCAGCCCACAGGGGACCAACTATGGCTACACCTTC. Translating it yields CASSPQGTNYGYTF.

The rearrangement joins TRBV19 to TRBJ1-5; D uncertain. This CDR3 has 15 residues. The germline V gene has CDR1 LNHDA and CDR2 SQIVND (reference sequence). Trimming took off 7 bases at V and 0 bases at J, with 13 bases between the two ends. DNA for the CDR3: TGTGCCAGTATTGAATTCTGGCATAGCAATCAGCCCCAGCATTTT. It encodes CASIEFWHSNQPQHF.

In this sample, this clone turned up a few times. The chain carries TRBV4-3 and TRBJ1-1, with 8 bases fitting TRBD1. Germline CDR1 and CDR2: LGHNA and YSLEER. With 5 bases clipped from V and 4 bases from J, the junction kept 9 bases outside the gene matches. This CDR3 is 15 amino acids long. The CDR3 bases are TGCGCCAGCAGCTCTGGGGACAGGTCGTCCACTGAAGCTTTCTTT. This codes for CASSSGDRSSTEAFF.

The chain uses TRBV20-1 and TRBJ1-1; the D gene is possibly TRBD1 (6 bases). V gave up 3 bases and J gave up 4 bases, with 9 bases separating them. The germline CDR1 and CDR2 sequences are DFQATT and SNEGSKA (reference sequence). The CDR3 extends over 12 amino acids. The CDR3 loop reads CSASRGGTEAFF. Written as DNA, the CDR3 is TGCAGTGCTAGTAGGGGGGGCACTGAAGCTTTCTTT.

The rearrangement uses TRBV9 and TRBJ1-1, with D possibly being TRBD1 (5 bases). Germline V gives CDR1 SGDLS, CDR2 YYNGEE. V lost 0 bases to trimming and J lost 6 bases, with 15 bases between them. CDR3 length equals 15 residues. The CDR3 DNA follows: TGTGCCAGCAGCGTAGATCAGGGAGGTGCGGCTGAAGCTTTCTTT. It is translated as CASSVDQGGAAEAFF.

The chain combines TRBV6-4 with TRBJ2-5, with 9 bases identical to TRBD1. Germline CDR1 and CDR2: MRHNA and SNTAGT. Trimming took 5 bases from V and 2 from J; bases not matched to a gene: 6. CDR3 length: 15 residues. The CDR3 reads CASSPGTGQQETQYF. In DNA, the CDR3 is TGTGCCAGCAGTCCCGGGACAGGGCAACAAGAGACCCAGTACTTC.

The chain uses TRBV6-5 and TRBJ1-5, with 8 bases fitting TRBD1. The CDR3 sequence is 16 residues long. Trimming cost V 2 bases and J 4 bases; bases outside gene matches: 7. From germline, CDR1 is MNHEY and CDR2 SVGAGI. Written as DNA, the CDR3 is TGTGCCAGCAGTTACCAAGGACAGGGAGTGAATCAGCCCCAGCATTTT. This codes for CASSYQGQGVNQPQHF.

A word on this clone: A read error may account for a junction end that differs from germline. This rearrangement joins TRBV7-2 to TRBJ2-7; a possible D gene is TRBD1 (5 bases). The germline CDR1 and CDR2 sequences are SGHTA and FQGNSA. This CDR3 has 11 residues. CDR3 bases: TGTGCCAGCAGCTTAGAGGGGTTAATCACCTTC. This sequence encodes CASSLEGLITF.

The chain recombines TRBV28 with TRBJ1-5, with 8 nucleotides matching TRBD1. After removal of 3 bases from V and 6 bases from J, the junction contained 16 bases not matched to a gene. Per the germline V gene, CDR1 is MDHEN and CDR2 is SYDVKM. The CDR3 spans 18 residues. CDR3 sequence (DNA): TGTGCCAGCAGTTTCTCCTCTTTGGACAGGGCTGGGGGTCAGCCCCAGCATTTT. It is translated as CASSFSSLDRAGGQPQHF.

The chain joins TRBV10-1 to TRBJ1-1; no clear D. The CDR3 loop spans 13 amino acids. Germline V gene lookup returns CDR1 WNHNN and CDR2 SYGVQD (reference sequence). V was clipped by 0 bases and J by 8 bases, with 10 bases between them. The CDR3 DNA is TGCGCCAGCAGTGAGTCGAATCTAAGAGAAGCTTTCTTT. This codes for CASSESNLREAFF.

Only one count was recorded for this clone. This chain joins TRBV7-9 and TRBJ1-5; D gene uncertain. The length of the CDR3 is 14 residues. V was shortened by 4 bases and J by 5 bases, with 12 bases between the two germline ends. Per the germline V gene, CDR1 is SEHNR and CDR2 is FQNEAQ (reference sequence). The CDR3 DNA reads as TGTGCCAGCAGCTCTTTGATCCCGGATCAGCCCCAGCATTTT. It encodes CASSSLIPDQPQHF.

J is TRBJ1-3 and V is TRBV25-1; possible D gene TRBD1, 5 bases. The CDR3 has 15 residues. Germline lookup yields CDR1 MGHDK and CDR2 SYGVNS. Trimming took off 3 bases at V and 7 bases at J, with 16 bases between the two ends. The CDR3 DNA reads TGTGCCAGCAGTGATGCCGGCAGGGTCGGGAACACCATATATTTT. The encoded protein is CASSDAGRVGNTIYF.

The chain joins TRBV2 to TRBJ2-7; D not certain. Germline-derived CDR1 and CDR2 are SNHLY and FYNNEI. The CDR3 has 12 residues. Trimming removed 5 bases at V and 4 bases at J, with 9 bases between. This chain's CDR3 is CASSPRIYEQYF. In nucleotides, the CDR3 is TGTGCCAGCAGTCCCAGGATTTACGAGCAGTACTTC.

The CDR3: CASSPRTGVIYEQYF. The CDR3 DNA sequence: TGTGCCAGCAGCCCAAGGACAGGGGTTATCTACGAGCAGTACTTC. The chain is built from TRBV7-6 and TRBJ2-7; 9 positions agree with TRBD1. CDR3 length: 15 amino acids. J was trimmed by 3 bases and V by 5 bases; bases with no gene match: 8. The germline gives CDR1 SGHVS, CDR2 FNYEAQ.

In its sample, this clone was seen a few times. The genes are TRBV3-1 (or the pseudogene TRBV3-2) and TRBJ2-2; TRBD1 might be the D (6 bases). Trimming took off 4 bases at V and 4 bases at J, with 13 bases between the two ends. The CDR3 has 15 amino acids. Per the germline V gene, CDR1 is LGHDT and CDR2 is YNNKEL (reference sequence). The DNA for the CDR3 is TGTGCCAGCAGCCTCGACAGGCGGATCACCGGGGAGCTGTTTTTT. It yields the protein CASSLDRRITGELFF.